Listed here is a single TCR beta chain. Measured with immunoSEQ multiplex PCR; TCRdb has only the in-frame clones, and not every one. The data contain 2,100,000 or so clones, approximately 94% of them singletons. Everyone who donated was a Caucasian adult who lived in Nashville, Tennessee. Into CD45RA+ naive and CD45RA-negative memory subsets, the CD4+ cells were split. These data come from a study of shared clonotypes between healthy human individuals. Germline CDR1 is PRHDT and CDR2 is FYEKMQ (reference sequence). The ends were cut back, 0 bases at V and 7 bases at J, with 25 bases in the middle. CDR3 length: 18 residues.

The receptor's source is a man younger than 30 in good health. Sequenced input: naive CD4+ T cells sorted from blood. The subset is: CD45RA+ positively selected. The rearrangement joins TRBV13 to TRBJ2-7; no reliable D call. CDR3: CASSLGGRWVAAPLEQYF. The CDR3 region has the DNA TGTGCCAGCAGCTTAGGGGGCCGGTGGGTCGCGGCCCCTTTGGAGCAGTACTTC. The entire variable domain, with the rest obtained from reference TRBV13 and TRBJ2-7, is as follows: AAGVIQSPRHLIKEKRETATLKCYPIPRHDTVYWYQQGPGQDPQFLISFYEKMQSDKGSIPDRFSAQQFSDYHSELNMSSLELGDSALYFCASSLGGRWVAAPLEQYFGPGTRLTVT.